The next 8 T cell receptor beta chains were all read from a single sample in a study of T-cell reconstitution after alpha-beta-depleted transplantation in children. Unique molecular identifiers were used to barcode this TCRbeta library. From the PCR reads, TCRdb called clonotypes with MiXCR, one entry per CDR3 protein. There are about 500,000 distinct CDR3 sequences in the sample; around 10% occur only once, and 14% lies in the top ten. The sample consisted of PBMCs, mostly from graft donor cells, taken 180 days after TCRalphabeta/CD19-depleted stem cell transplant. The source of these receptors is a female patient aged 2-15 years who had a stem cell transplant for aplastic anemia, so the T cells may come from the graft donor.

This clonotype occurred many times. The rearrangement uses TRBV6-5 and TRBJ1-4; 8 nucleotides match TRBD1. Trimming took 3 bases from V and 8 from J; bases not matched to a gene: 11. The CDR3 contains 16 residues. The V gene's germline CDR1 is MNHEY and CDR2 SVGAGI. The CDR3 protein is CASSYRQGSVEEKLFF. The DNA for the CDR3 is TGTGCCAGCAGTTATCGACAGGGGTCTGTTGAGGAAAAACTGTTTTTT.

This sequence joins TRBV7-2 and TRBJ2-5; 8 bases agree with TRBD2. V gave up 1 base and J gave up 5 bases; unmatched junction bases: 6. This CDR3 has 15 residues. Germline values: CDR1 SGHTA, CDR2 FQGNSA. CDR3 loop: CASSLEPSGLETQYF. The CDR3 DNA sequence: TGTGCCAGCAGCTTAGAACCTAGCGGGCTGGAGACCCAGTACTTC.

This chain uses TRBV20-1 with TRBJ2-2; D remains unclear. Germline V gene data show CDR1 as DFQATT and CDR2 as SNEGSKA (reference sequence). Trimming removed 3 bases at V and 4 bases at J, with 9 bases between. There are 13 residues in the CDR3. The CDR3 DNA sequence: TGCAGTGCTAGCAGACTTAGCACCGGGGAGCTGTTTTTT. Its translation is CSASRLSTGELFF.

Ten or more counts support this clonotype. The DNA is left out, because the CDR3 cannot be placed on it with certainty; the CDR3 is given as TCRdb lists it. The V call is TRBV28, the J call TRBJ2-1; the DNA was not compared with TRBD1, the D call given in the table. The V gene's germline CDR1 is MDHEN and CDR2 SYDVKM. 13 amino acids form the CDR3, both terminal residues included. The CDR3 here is CASSTSDWGEQFF.

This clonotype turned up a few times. CDR3 loop: CSAPGTGIDEQYF. The CDR3 DNA follows: TGCAGTGCTCCCGGGACAGGGATCGATGAGCAGTACTTC. This chain links TRBV20-1 with TRBJ2-7; 9 bases are shared with TRBD1. Germline V CDR1 and CDR2: DFQATT, SNEGSKA (reference sequence). The CDR3 spans 13 residues. V dropped 5 bases and J dropped 7; count of bases not matched to a gene: 9.

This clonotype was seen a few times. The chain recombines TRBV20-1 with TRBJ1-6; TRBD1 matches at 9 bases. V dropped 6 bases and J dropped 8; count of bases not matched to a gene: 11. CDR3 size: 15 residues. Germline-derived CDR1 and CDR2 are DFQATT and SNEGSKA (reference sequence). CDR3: CSALTSGTGYSPLHF. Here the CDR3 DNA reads TGCAGTGCCCTCACTTCCGGGACAGGGTATTCACCCCTCCACTTT.

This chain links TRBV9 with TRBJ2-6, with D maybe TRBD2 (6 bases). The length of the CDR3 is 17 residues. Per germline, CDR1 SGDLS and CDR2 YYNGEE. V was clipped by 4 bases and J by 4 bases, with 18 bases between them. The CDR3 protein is CASSPPRWGVGANVLTF. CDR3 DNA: TGTGCCAGCAGCCCCCCCAGGTGGGGGGTGGGGGCCAACGTCCTGACTTTC.

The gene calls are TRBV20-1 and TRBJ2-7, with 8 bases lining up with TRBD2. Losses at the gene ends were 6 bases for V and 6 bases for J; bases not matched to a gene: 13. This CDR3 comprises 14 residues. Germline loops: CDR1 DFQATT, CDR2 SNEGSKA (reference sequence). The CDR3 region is CSANPGGAGGEQYF. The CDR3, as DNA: TGCAGTGCGAACCCCGGGGGGGCCGGGGGCGAGCAGTACTTC.